This TCR beta chain was documented in a study of T-cell reconstitution after alpha-beta-depleted transplantation in children. Broader study findings: From surviving recipient T cells and thymic progenitors came the high day-60 TCRbeta diversity observed in some patients. T-cell counts and diversity at one year following transplant were attributed mainly to newly produced T cells.

CDR3 size: 14 residues. CDR1 is SGHTA and CDR2 is FQGNSA in the germline V gene. The V end lost 5 bases, the J end lost 7 bases, and 15 bases lay between the germline ends. This clonotype was seen repeatedly, ten times or more. Its antigen is unknown. A library of TCRbeta sequences, prepared with unique molecular identifiers, was generated. A single record per CDR3 protein comes from TCRdb applying MiXCR to the PCR reads. Of about 510,000 distinct CDR3 sequences listed, over 10% were seen once; the top ten hold 12% to 15%. Sequenced material: PBMCs, mostly from graft donor cells, taken 180 days after TCRalphabeta/CD19-depleted stem cell transplant. The chain couples TRBV7-2 to TRBJ2-1, with D tentatively TRBD2 (6 bases). This TCR derives from a female patient younger than 10 who had a stem cell transplant for aplastic anemia, so the T cells may come from the graft donor. CDR3 amino acids: CASSLRDSRNEQFF. The CDR3 DNA reads as TGTGCCAGCAGCCTCAGGGACTCTCGGAATGAGCAGTTCTTC.